The sequence of this TCR beta chain was determined in a study of persistence of HIV-infected CD4 T cells. This was the immunoSEQ version 4 assay in survey mode. Profiled with immunoSEQ multiplex PCR; TCRdb holds only in-frame clones, not every one. This sample has some 50,000 clones, with about nine tenths found just once. Anti-CD3/anti-CD28 beads served as a nonspecific positive control stimulus. Responding CD4+ T cells were sorted by upregulation of both CD40 ligand and CD69. Concerning this clone: Its antigen is still unknown.

The sample in question was CD4+ T cells sorted from PBMCs after approximately 20-hour stimulation, obtained from a patient who received antiretroviral therapy. The TCR comes from an adult woman with HIV who was CMV-seropositive.

The CDR3 spells CATDSSADSPLHF. Here the CDR3 DNA reads TGTGCCACCGATTCTTCGGCGGATTCACCCCTCCACTTT. The chain is built from TRBV28 and TRBJ1-6; D is undetermined. The CDR3 sequence is 13 residues long. Germline assignment: CDR1 MDHEN and CDR2 SYDVKM. V gave up 10 bases and J gave up 8 bases, with 15 bases separating them.